The clone carrying this T cell receptor beta chain was seen many times. These data are taken from a study of blood T cell repertoires in COVID-19. Overall study: The samples span acute and convalescent COVID-19 from the United States, Italy and Spain. T cells, B-cell-depleted T cells, or PBMCs provided the cDNA or gDNA that served as material.

Germline CDR1 is SEHNR and CDR2 is FQNEAQ (reference sequence). V was clipped by 7 bases and J by 9 bases; unmatched bases: 11. The CDR3 is made up of 14 amino acids. Enrolment of Seattle patients took place during active infection, and they were followed longitudinally. Libraries were prepared by immunoSEQ multiplex PCR; TCRdb keeps only in-frame clonotypes and omits some of them. The sample yields tens of thousands of clones, approximately 69% seen once. This receptor was obtained from a man aged 65 to 79 with COVID-19, enrolled during active disease. The rearrangement uses TRBV7-9 and TRBJ2-7; 11 bases map to TRBD2. Material for sequencing was peripheral blood. The CDR3, as DNA: TGTGCCAGCATACCGGGACTAGCGGCTACGAGGCAGTACTTC. As protein: CASIPGLAATRQYF.